This T cell receptor (beta chain) was captured by sequencing in a study of OX40 agonist ivuxolimab in advanced cancers. Turning to the study itself: Participants averaged roughly 57 years of age (range about 23 to 79) and were roughly 83% male. Points from the study as a whole: There was clonal expansion of CD4+ and CD8+ blood T cells by week 6 at 0.1 to 3.0 mg/kg.

Concerning this clone itself: Its antigen remains unknown.

Some clones are missing from TCRdb's copy, which holds only in-frame ones; the method was immunoSEQ multiplex PCR. The sample has fewer than 30,000 clones; 88% are singletons. From germline, CDR1 is SEHNR and CDR2 FQNEAQ (reference sequence). Trimming removed 5 bases from V and 12 bases from J, with 17 bases in between. The CDR3 spans 13 residues. Exclusion of a patient followed from autoimmune disease history or systemic immunosuppression. The receptor was derived from an adult with an advanced solid tumor such as melanoma, head and neck, liver or kidney cancer. This material consisted of CD4+ or CD8+ T cells sorted from blood, taken in a trial of the OX40 agonist ivuxolimab. The chain is built from TRBV7-9 and TRBJ2-1; weak D call: TRBD2 (5 bases). The DNA of the CDR3 is TGTGCCAGCAGCCCCCAAGCGGTGGGTGGGCAGTTCTTC. Its translation is CASSPQAVGGQFF.